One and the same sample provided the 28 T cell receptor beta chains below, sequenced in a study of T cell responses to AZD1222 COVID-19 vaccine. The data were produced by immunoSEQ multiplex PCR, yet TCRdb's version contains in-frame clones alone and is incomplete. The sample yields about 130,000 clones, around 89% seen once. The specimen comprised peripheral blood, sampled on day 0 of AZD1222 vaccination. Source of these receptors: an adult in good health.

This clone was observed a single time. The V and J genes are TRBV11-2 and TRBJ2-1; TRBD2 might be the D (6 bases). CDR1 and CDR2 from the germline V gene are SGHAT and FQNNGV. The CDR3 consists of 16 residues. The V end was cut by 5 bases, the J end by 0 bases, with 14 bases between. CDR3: CASSGGVADSYNEQFF. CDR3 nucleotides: TGTGCCAGCAGCGGCGGGGTAGCTGACTCCTACAATGAGCAGTTCTTC.

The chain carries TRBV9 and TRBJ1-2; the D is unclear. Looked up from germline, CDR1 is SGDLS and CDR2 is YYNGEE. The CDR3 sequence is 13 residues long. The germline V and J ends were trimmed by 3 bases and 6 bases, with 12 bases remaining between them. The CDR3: CASSAPPGDGYTF. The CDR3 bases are TGTGCCAGCAGCGCCCCCCCCGGAGATGGCTACACCTTC. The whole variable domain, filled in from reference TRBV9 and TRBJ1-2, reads DSGVTQTPKHLITATGQRVTLRCSPRSGDLSVYWYQQSLDQGLQFLIQYYNGEERAKGNILERFSAQQFPDLHSELNLSSLELGDSALYFCASSAPPGDGYTFGSGTRLTVV.

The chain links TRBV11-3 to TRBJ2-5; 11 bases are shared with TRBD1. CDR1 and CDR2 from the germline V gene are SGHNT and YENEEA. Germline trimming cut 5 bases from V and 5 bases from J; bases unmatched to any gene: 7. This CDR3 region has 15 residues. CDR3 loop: CASSPGQGARETQYF. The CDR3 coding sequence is TGTGCCAGCAGCCCCGGACAGGGGGCGCGGGAGACCCAGTACTTC.

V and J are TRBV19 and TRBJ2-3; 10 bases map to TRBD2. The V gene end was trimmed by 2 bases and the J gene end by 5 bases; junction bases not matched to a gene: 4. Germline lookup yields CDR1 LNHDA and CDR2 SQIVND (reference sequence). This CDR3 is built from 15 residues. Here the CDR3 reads CASSITSGIGDTQYF. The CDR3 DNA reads TGTGCCAGTAGTATAACTAGCGGGATAGGAGATACGCAGTATTTT.

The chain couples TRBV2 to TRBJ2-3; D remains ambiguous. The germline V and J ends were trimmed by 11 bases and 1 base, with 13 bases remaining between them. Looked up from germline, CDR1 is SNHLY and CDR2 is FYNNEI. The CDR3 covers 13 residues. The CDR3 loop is CALGSPGTDTQYF. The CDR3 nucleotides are TGTGCCCTGGGCAGCCCCGGCACAGATACGCAGTATTTT.

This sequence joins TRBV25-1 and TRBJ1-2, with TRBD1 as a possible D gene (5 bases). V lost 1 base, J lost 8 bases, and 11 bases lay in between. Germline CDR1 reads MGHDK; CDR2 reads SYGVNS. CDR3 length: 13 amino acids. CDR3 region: CASSEWMGDGYTF. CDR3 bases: TGTGCCAGCAGTGAATGGATGGGGGACGGCTACACCTTC.

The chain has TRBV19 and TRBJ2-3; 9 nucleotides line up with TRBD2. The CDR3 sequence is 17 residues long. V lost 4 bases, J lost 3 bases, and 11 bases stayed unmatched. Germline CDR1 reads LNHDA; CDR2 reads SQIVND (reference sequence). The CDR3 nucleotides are TGTGCCAGTAGTACGACCTTCCTAGCGGGACGGACAGATACGCAGTATTTT. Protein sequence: CASSTTFLAGRTDTQYF.

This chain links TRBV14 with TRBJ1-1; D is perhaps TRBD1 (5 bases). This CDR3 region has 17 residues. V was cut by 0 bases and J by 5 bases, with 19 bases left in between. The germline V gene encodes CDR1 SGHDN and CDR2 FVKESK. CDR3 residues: CASSQDKGLSRGTEAFF. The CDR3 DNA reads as TGTGCCAGCAGCCAAGATAAGGGCCTATCAAGGGGAACTGAAGCTTTCTTT.

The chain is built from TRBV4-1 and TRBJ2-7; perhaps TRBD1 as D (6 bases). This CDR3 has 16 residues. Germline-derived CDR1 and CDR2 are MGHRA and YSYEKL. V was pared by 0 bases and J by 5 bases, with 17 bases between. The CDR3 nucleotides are TGCGCCAGCAGCCAAGAGGTTACAGGGATATCGGACGAGCAGTACTTC. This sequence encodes CASSQEVTGISDEQYF.

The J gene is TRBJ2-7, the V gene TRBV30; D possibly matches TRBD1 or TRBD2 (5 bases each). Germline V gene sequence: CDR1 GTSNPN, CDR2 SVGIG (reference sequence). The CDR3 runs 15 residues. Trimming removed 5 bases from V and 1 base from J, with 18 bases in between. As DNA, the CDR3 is TGTGCCTGGGATAGGGGACGGACTTTATCCTACGAGCAGTACTTC. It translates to CAWDRGRTLSYEQYF.

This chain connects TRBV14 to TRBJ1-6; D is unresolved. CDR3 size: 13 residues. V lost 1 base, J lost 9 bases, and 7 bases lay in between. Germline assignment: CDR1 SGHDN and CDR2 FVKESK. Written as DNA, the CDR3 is TGTGCCAGCAGCCAAGGAGGACCTTCACCCCTCCACTTT. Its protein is CASSQGGPSPLHF.

This CDR3 reads CASSSINTEAFF. CDR3 nucleotides: TGTGCCAGCAGCTCCATTAACACTGAAGCTTTCTTT. This sequence joins TRBV11-2 and TRBJ1-1, with no clear D. The germline gives CDR1 SGHAT, CDR2 FQNNGV. V dropped 4 bases and J dropped 2 bases, with 5 bases sitting between them. This CDR3 comprises 12 residues.

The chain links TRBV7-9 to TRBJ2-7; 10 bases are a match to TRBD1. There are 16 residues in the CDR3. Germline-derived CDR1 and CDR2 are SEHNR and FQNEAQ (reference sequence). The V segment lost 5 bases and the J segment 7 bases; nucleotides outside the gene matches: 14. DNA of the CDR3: TGTGCCAGCAGCGCACACCAAACCGGGACAGGGGATGAGCAGTACTTC. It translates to CASSAHQTGTGDEQYF.

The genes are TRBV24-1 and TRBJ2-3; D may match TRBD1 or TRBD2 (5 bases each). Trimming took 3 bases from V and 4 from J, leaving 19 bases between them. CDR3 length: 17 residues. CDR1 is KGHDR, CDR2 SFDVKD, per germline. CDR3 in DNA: TGTGCCACCAGTGATCAGGGACCGACACTCGTACCAGATACGCAGTATTTT. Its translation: CATSDQGPTLVPDTQYF.

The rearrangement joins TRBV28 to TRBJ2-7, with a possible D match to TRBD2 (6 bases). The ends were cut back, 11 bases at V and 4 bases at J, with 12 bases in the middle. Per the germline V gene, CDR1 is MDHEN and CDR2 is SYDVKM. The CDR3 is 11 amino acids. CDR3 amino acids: CAAGRPYEQYF. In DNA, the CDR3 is TGTGCCGCGGGGAGACCTTACGAGCAGTACTTC. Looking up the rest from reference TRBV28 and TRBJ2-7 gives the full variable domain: DVKVTQSSRYLVKRTGEKVFLECVQDMDHENMFWYRQDPGLGLRLIYFSYDVKMKEKGDIPEGYSVSREKKERFSLILESASTNQTSMYLCAAGRPYEQYFGPGTRLTVT.

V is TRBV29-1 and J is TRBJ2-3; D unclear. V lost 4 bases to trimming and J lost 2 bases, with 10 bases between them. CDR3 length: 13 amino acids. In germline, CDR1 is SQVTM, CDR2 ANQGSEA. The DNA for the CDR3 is TGCAGCGTTGTTACCAGAAACACAGATACGCAGTATTTT. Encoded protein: CSVVTRNTDTQYF.

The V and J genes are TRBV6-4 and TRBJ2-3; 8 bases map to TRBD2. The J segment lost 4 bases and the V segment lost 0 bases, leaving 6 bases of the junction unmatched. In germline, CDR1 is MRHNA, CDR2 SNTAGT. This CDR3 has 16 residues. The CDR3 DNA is TGTGCCAGCAGTGACTCGAACGGGAGGGGGGCAGATACGCAGTATTTT. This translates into CASSDSNGRGADTQYF.

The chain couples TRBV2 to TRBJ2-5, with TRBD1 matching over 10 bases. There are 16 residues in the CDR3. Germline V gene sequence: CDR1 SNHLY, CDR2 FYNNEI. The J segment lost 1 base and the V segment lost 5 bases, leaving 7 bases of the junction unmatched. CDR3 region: CASSWRTGGFQETQYF. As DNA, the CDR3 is TGTGCCAGCAGTTGGCGGACAGGGGGATTCCAAGAGACCCAGTACTTC.

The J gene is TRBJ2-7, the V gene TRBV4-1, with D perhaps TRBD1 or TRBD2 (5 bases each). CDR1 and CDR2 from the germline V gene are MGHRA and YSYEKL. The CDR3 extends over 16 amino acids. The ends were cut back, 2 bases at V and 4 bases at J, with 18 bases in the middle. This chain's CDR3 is CASSQRAGTPVYEQYF. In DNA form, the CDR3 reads TGCGCCAGCAGCCAAAGAGCCGGGACGCCAGTGTACGAGCAGTACTTC.

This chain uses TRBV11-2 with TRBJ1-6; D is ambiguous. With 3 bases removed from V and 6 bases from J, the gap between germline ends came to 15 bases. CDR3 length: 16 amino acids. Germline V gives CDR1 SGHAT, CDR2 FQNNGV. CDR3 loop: CASSFQVGVGNSPLHF. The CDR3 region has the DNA TGTGCCAGCAGCTTCCAGGTTGGGGTTGGTAATTCACCCCTCCACTTT.

The CDR3 spells CASSYGIQPQHF. The CDR3 nucleotides read TGTGCCAGCAGTTATGGTATCCAGCCCCAGCATTTT. The chain recombines TRBV6-1 with TRBJ1-5, with D unresolved. Per the germline V gene, CDR1 is MNHNS and CDR2 is SASEGT. V was shortened by 5 bases and J by 7 bases, with 9 bases between the two germline ends. CDR3 length: 12 residues.

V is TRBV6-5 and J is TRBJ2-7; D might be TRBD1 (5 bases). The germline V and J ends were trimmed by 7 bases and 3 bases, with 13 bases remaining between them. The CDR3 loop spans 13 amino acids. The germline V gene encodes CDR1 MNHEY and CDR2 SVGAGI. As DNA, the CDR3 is TGTGCCAGCACTCCCTTTGACAGCTACGAGCAGTACTTC. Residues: CASTPFDSYEQYF.

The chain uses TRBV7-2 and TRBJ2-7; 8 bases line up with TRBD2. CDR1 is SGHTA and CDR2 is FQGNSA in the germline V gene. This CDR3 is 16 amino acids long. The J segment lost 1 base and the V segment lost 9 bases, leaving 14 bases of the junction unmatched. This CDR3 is CASAGPSGSASYEQYF. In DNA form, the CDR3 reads TGTGCCAGTGCCGGTCCGAGCGGGAGCGCTTCCTACGAGCAGTACTTC.

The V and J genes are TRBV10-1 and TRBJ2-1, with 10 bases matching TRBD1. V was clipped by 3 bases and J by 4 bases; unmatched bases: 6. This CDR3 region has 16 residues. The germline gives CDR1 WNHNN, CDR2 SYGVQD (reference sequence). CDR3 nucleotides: TGCGCCAGCAGTGACCCTGGGACAGGGGCTTACAATGAGCAGTTCTTC. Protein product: CASSDPGTGAYNEQFF.

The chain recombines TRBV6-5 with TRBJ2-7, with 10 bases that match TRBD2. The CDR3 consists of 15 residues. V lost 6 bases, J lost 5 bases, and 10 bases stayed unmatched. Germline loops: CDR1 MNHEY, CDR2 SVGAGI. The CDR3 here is CASRITSGAANEQYF. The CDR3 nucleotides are TGTGCCAGCAGAATTACTAGCGGGGCCGCCAACGAGCAGTACTTC.

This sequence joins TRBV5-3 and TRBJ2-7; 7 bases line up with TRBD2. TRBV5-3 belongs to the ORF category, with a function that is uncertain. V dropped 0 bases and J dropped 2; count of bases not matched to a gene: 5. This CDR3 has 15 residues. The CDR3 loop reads CARSLGLALPYEQYF. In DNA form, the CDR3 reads TGTGCCAGAAGCTTGGGACTAGCCTTACCCTACGAGCAGTACTTC.

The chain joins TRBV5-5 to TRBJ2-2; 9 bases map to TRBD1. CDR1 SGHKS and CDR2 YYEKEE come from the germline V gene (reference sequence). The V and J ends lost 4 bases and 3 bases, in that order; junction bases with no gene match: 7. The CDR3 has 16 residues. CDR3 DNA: TGTGCCAGCAGCCCTCCGGGACAGGGCGACACCGGGGAGCTGTTTTTT. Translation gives CASSPPGQGDTGELFF. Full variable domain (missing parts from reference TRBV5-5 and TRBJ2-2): DAGVTQSPTHLIKTRGQQVTLRCSPISGHKSVSWYQQVLGQGPQFIFQYYEKEERGRGNFPDRFSARQFPNYSSELNVNALLLGDSALYLCASSPPGQGDTGELFFGEGSRLTVL.

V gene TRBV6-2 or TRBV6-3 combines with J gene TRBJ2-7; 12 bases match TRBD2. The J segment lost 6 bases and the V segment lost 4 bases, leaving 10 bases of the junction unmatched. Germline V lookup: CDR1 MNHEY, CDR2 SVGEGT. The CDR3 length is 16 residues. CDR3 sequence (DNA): TGTGCCAGCAGTTCGTTCCCGACTAGCGGGAGTGGCGAGCAGTACTTC. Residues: CASSSFPTSGSGEQYF.